This T cell receptor beta chain comes out of a study of cytomegalovirus exposure and HLA in healthy donors. This clone was seen only once. Its antigen remains unidentified. General study results and limits: Sequencing depth roughly uniform across donors was assumed in presence/absence analyses.

The PCR made use of 60 Vbeta and 13 Jbeta primers. In the authors' methods: Later, an analysis found roughly 80 million unique TCR beta chains, and 10 million to 11 million of these were shared. Profiled with immunoSEQ multiplex PCR; TCRdb holds only in-frame clones, not every one. V and J calls plus clone size are reproduced from that table; the DNA served to infer D and trimming. The profile shows roughly 170,000 clones, around 80% of them singletons. CDR1 SGHAT and CDR2 FQDESV come from the germline V gene (reference sequence). V dropped 1 base and J dropped 0 bases, with 8 bases sitting between them. The CDR3 covers 15 residues.

Sequencing used PBMCs. This TCR derives from a girl aged 2 to 10 in good health and CMV-seropositive. The J gene is TRBJ2-3, the V gene TRBV11-1; possible D gene TRBD2, 6 bases. DNA of the CDR3: TGTGCCAGCAGCTTAGGGGGGGAAAGCACAGATACGCAGTATTTT. Residues: CASSLGGESTDTQYF.